A selection of T cell receptor beta chains follows, all from one sample in a study of T cell responses to AZD1222 COVID-19 vaccine. The assay was immunoSEQ multiplex PCR, and TCRdb's table has in-frame clones only and misses some. The data contain 77,000 or so clones, approximately 89% of them singletons. Sequenced here: peripheral blood, sampled 28 days after the second AZD1222 dose. All receptors derive from an adult who received the AZD1222 COVID-19 vaccine. CDR3s include the opening cysteine and the closing phenylalanine or tryptophan. A D gene is named only where the DNA matches it firmly. Expanded clones are given a class, and other clones once, few, many or no size at all.

cdr3_aa cdr3_nt j_call v_call d_call clone_size
CASSPGHERETQYF TGTGCCAGCAGTCCGGGACACGAGAGAGAGACCCAGTACTTC TRBJ2-5 TRBV27 - -
CSAGSGEQYF TGCAGTGCTGGTAGCGGCGAGCAGTACTTC TRBJ2-7 TRBV20-1 - -
CASSSIEAYNEQFF TGCGCCAGCAGCTCGATAGAGGCCTACAATGAGCAGTTCTTC TRBJ2-1 TRBV5-1 - -
CASRLAGGPSEQYF TGTGCCAGTAGACTAGCGGGAGGGCCAAGTGAGCAGTACTTC TRBJ2-7 TRBV11-2 TRBD2 -
CASSPSAAGETEAFF TGTGCCAGCAGCCCCTCGGCAGCTGGGGAAACTGAAGCTTTCTTT TRBJ1-1 TRBV28 - -
CASSPSNGGTQETQYF TGTGCCAGCTCACCATCTAACGGGGGAACACAAGAGACCCAGTACTTC TRBJ2-5 TRBV18 - -
CASSEVIYRGLGNTIYF TGCGCCAGCAGTGAAGTAATCTATCGGGGGCTCGGAAACACCATATATTTT TRBJ1-3 TRBV10-2 - -
CASSPTPSYGYTF TGTGCCAGCAGCCCTACGCCTAGCTATGGCTACACCTTC TRBJ1-2 TRBV28 - -
CASRANKVYGEKLFF TGTGCCAGTAGGGCCAACAAGGTATATGGTGAAAAACTGTTTTTT TRBJ1-4 TRBV19 - -
CASSWTGQDSPLHF TGTGCCAGCAGCTGGACAGGGCAGGATTCACCCCTCCACTTT TRBJ1-6 TRBV6-6 TRBD1 -
CASSPWTGGKGEQYF TGTGCCAGCAGTCCCTGGACAGGGGGAAAGGGCGAGCAGTACTTC TRBJ2-7 TRBV27 TRBD1 -
CASRPTGPSGNTIYF TGTGCCAGCAGGCCGACAGGGCCATCTGGAAACACCATATATTTT TRBJ1-3 TRBV2 TRBD1 -
CASSYWDFWETGELFF TGTGCCAGCAGTTATTGGGACTTCTGGGAAACCGGGGAGCTGTTTTTT TRBJ2-2 TRBV6-5 - -
CASSRIIGTSGVRETQYF TGTGCCAGCTCACGAATCATCGGGACTAGCGGGGTACGGGAGACCCAGTACTTC TRBJ2-5 TRBV18 TRBD2 -
CASSLLRGGGYGYTF TGTGCCAGCAGTTTACTAAGGGGTGGGGGCTATGGCTACACCTTC TRBJ1-2 TRBV27 - -
CASSLHRQGYPIAKNIQYF TGTGCCAGCAGCTTACACCGCCAGGGCTATCCTATAGCCAAAAACATTCAGTACTTC TRBJ2-4 TRBV7-3 - -
CASSDGRDRVYTEAFF TGTGCCAGCAGTGACGGTAGGGACAGGGTGTACACTGAAGCTTTCTTT TRBJ1-1 TRBV6-1 TRBD1 few
CASSQERRMNTEAFF TGCGCCAGCAGCCAAGAGCGCAGGATGAACACTGAAGCTTTCTTT TRBJ1-1 TRBV4-1 - -
CASSIGGYNEQYF TGTGCCAGTAGTATAGGAGGGTATAACGAGCAGTACTTC TRBJ2-7 TRBV19 - -
CASSWAPDTQYF TGTGCCAGCAGCTGGGCCCCAGATACGCAGTATTTT TRBJ2-3 TRBV5-4 - -
CASSQDWPLNTEAFF TGTGCCAGCAGCCAAGATTGGCCATTGAACACTGAAGCTTTCTTT TRBJ1-1 TRBV3-1/TRBV3-2 - once
CASSNGLPGAQYF TGTGCCAGCAGCAACGGACTTCCCGGGGCCCAGTACTTC TRBJ2-5 TRBV5-4 - -
CASSIGVADETDTEAFF TGTGCCAGTAGTATCGGGGTGGCGGACGAGACGGACACTGAAGCTTTCTTT TRBJ1-1 TRBV19 - -
CASSFAWREGNF TGCGCCAGCAGTTTCGCTTGGCGGGAGGGGAACTTC TRBJ2-5 TRBV4-1 TRBD2 -
CASGLAGDNEQFF TGTGCCAGTGGACTAGCGGGAGACAATGAGCAGTTCTTC TRBJ2-1 TRBV6-5 TRBD2 -
CASSGTGGNQPQHF TGTGCCAGCAGTGGGACAGGGGGAAATCAGCCCCAGCATTTT TRBJ1-5 TRBV2 TRBD1 -
CAWSIGAETPLHF TGTGCCTGGAGCATAGGGGCCGAAACACCCCTCCACTTT TRBJ1-6 TRBV30 - -
CASNNGGTGELFF TGTGCCAGTAATAATGGAGGGACCGGGGAGCTGTTTTTT TRBJ2-2 TRBV19 - -